This record concerns one T cell receptor beta chain sequence. Its specificity is not known. This sample is drawn from a study of cytomegalovirus exposure and HLA in healthy donors. Study-wide results and limits: A later analysis showed TCR association rates differing by HLA locus, peaking at DRB1 and lowest at HLA-C.

The PCR ran on 60 Vbeta and 13 Jbeta primers. Profiled with immunoSEQ multiplex PCR; TCRdb holds only in-frame clones, not every one. The data contain around 120,000 clones, 79% of them singletons. CDR3 length equals 13 residues. The trim removed 6 bases at V and 6 bases at J, leaving 7 bases unmatched. Germline V gene lookup returns CDR1 SGHDT and CDR2 YYEEEE. This chain uses TRBV5-6 with TRBJ2-5; the match to TRBD1 covers 8 bases. The TCR was taken from a woman between 40 and 50 years old in good health and CMV-seronegative. The sequenced sample consisted of PBMCs. CDR3 sequence reads: CASKGQGAKTQYF. The CDR3 DNA follows: TGTGCCAGCAAAGGGCAGGGGGCAAAGACCCAGTACTTC.